This T cell receptor beta chain was recorded in a study of T cells in Graves' hyperthyroidism and ophthalmopathy. Notes on this clonotype: Its antigen remains unidentified.

This CDR3 contains 15 residues. Germline assignment: CDR1 SGDLS and CDR2 YYNGEE. V gave up 0 bases and J gave up 3 bases, with 13 bases separating them. Notes on the study in general: Ophthalmopathy was predicted by the model a median of 6.5 months ahead of onset. Blood held most thyroid clonotypes expanded above 0.001 frequency.

The CDR3 regions of TCR beta were amplified from RNA transcripts. HTBI primers were the set used in a first-round RT-PCR of the TCR CDR3. TCRdb re-called the multiplex PCR reads with MiXCR, one entry per CDR3 protein. The table lists under 550,000 distinct CDR3 sequences, 20% of them singletons. The receptor was isolated from a man in his forties with Graves' ophthalmopathy. Sample: blood. The J gene is TRBJ2-7, the V gene TRBV9; possibly TRBD1 for D (6 bases). In DNA, the CDR3 is TGTGCCAGCAGCGTAGACCAGGGGAGATACTACGAGCAGTACTTC. It codes for CASSVDQGRYYEQYF.